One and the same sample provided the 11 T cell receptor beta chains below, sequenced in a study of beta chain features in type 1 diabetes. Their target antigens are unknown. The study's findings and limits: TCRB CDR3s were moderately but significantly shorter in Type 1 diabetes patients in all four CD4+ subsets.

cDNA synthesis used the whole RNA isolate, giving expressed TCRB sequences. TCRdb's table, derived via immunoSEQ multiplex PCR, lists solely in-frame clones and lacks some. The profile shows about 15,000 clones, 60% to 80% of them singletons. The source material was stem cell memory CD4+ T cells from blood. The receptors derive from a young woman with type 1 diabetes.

CDR3 amino acids: CASSYGGGKAEAFF. CDR3 coding DNA: TGTGCCAGCAGTTACGGCGGGGGCAAGGCTGAAGCTTTCTTT. The genes are TRBV6-6 and TRBJ1-1, with D perhaps matching TRBD1 (6 bases). Germline CDR1 is MNHNY and CDR2 is SVGAGI (reference sequence). Deletions cut 2 bases from V and 6 bases from J, with 13 bases between. CDR3 length: 14 residues.

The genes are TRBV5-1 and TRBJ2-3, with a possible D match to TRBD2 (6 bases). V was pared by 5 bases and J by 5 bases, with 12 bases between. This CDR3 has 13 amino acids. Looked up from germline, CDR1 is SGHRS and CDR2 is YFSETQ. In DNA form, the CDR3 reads TGCGCCAGCAGGGGGGGAGTCGAAGATACGCAGTATTTT. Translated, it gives CASRGGVEDTQYF.

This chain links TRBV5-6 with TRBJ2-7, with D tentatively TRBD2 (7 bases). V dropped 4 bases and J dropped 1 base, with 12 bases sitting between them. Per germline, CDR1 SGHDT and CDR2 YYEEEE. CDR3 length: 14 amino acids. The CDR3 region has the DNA TGTGCCAGCAGCCCCGCGGGGGCATCCTACGAGCAGTACGTC. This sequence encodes CASSPAGASYEQYV.

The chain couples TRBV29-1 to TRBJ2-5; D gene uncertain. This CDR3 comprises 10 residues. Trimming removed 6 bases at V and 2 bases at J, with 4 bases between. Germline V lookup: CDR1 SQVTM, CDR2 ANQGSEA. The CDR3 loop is CSVRQETQYF. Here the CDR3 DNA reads TGCAGCGTGCGTCAAGAGACCCAGTACTTC.

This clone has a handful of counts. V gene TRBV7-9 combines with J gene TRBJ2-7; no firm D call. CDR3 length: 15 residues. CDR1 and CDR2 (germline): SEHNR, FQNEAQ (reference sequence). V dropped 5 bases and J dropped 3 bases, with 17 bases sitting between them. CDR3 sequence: CASSPRIASGYEQYF. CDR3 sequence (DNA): TGTGCCAGCAGCCCCCGTATAGCCTCGGGCTACGAGCAGTACTTC.

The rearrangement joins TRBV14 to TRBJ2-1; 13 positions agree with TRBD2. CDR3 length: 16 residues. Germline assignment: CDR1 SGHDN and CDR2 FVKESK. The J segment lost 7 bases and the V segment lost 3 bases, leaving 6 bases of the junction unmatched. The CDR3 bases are TGTGCCAGCAGCCACCCCGGGACTAGCGGGGCTAATGAGCAGTTCTTC. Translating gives CASSHPGTSGANEQFF.

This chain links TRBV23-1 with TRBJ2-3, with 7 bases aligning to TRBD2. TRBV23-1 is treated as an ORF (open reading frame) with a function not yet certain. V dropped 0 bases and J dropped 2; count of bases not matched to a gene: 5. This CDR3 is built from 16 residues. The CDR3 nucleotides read TGCGCCAGCAGTCAATCTTCTAGCGGAATCACAGATACGCAGTATTTT. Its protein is CASSQSSSGITDTQYF.

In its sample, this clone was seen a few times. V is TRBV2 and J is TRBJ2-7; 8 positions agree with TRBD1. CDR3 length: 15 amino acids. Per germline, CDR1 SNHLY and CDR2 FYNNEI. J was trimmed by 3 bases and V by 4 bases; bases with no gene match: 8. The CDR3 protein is CASSGMGQAIYEQYF. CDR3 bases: TGTGCCAGCAGTGGGATGGGACAGGCGATCTACGAGCAGTACTTC.

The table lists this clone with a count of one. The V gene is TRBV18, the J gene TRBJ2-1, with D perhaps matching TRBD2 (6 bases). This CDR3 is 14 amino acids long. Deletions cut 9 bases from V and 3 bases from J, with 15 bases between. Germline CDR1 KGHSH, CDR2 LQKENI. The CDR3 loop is CASSAGNGYNEQFF. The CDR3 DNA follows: TGTGCCAGTAGCGCGGGGAATGGCTACAATGAGCAGTTCTTC. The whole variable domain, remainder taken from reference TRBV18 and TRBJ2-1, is NAGVMQNPRHLVRRRGQEARLRCSPMKGHSHVYWYRQLPEEGLKFMVYLQKENIIDESGMPKERFSAEFPKEGPSILRIQQVVRGDSAAYFCASSAGNGYNEQFFGPGTRLTVL.

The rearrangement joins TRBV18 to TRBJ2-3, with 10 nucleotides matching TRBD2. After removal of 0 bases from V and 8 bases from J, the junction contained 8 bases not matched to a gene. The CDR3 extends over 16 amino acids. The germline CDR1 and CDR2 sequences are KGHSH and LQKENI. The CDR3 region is CASSPPVLAGDGTQYF. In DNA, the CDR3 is TGTGCCAGCTCACCACCGGTCCTAGCGGGAGACGGTACGCAGTATTTT.

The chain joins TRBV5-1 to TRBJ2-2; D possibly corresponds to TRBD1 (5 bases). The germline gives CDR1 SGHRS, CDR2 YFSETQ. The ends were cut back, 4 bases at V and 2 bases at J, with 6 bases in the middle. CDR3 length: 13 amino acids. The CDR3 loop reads CASSQGNTGELFF. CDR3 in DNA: TGCGCCAGCAGCCAGGGTAACACCGGGGAGCTGTTTTTT.